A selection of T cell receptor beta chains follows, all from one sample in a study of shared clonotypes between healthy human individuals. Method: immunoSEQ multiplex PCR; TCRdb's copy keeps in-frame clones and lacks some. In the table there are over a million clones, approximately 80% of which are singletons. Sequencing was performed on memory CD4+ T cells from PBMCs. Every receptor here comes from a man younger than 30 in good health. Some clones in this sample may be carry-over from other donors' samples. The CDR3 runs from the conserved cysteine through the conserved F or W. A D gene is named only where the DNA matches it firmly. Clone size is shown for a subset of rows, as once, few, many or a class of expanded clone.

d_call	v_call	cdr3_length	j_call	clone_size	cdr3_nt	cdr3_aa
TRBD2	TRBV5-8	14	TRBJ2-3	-	TGTGCCAGCAGCTTGTTAGGACTAGCGGATACGCAGTATTTT	CASSLLGLADTQYF
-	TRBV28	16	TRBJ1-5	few	TGTGCCAGCAGCCCTATTTCGCTCCCTGGGAATCAGCCCCAGCATTTT	CASSPISLPGNQPQHF
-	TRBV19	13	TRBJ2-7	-	TGTGCCAGTAGTAACGGACGGCTCTACGAGCAGTACTTC	CASSNGRLYEQYF
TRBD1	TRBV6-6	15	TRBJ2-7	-	TGTGCCAGCAGTTTTCAGGGGGCCAGCTCCTACGAGCAGTACTTC	CASSFQGASSYEQYF
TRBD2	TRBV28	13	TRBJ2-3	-	TGTGCCAGTTTAGCGGGAGGCACAGATACGCAGTATTTT	CASLAGGTDTQYF
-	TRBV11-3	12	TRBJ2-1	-	TGTGCCAGCAGCTTAGTTCGGGGTGAGCAGTTCTTC	CASSLVRGEQFF
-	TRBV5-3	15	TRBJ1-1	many	TGTGCCAGAAGCTTGGCGAGGGCAGGGAACACTGAAGCTTTCTTT	CARSLARAGNTEAFF
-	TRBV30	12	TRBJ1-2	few	TGTGCCCGTCGGGGACCAGACTATGGCTACACCTTC	CARRGPDYGYTF
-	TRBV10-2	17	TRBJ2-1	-	TGCGCCAGCAGTGGGAAATTAACAGGTGCCATCTACAATGAGCAGTTCTTC	CASSGKLTGAIYNEQFF
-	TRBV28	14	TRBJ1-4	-	TGTGCCAGCAGGGGGAGAATACTTAATGAAAAACTGTTTTTT	CASRGRILNEKLFF
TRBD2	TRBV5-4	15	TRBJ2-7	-	TGTGCCAGCAGCAGGGGACTAGCGGGATCCTACGAGCAGTACTTC	CASSRGLAGSYEQYF
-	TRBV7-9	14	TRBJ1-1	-	TGTGCCAGCAGCCCCCGGGACATTTTACCTGAAGCTTTCTTT	CASSPRDILPEAFF
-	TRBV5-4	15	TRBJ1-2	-	TGTGCCAGCAGAGATACCGCCCGTGGTAGCTATGGCTACACCTTC	CASRDTARGSYGYTF
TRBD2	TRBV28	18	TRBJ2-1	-	TGTGCCAGCAGTTTATACGGGAGGGACCAACTCTCCTACAATGAGCAGTTCTTC	CASSLYGRDQLSYNEQFF
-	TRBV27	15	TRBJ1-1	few	TGTGCCAGCAGAGACTACACAGGGTCCCAGACTGAAGCTTTCTTT	CASRDYTGSQTEAFF
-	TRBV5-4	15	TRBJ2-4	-	TGTGCCAGCAGCCTACAGGGGGGGGCCAAAAACATTCAGTACTTC	CASSLQGGAKNIQYF
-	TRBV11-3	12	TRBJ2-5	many	TGTGCCAGCAGCCCAAACGGTGAGACCCAGTACTTC	CASSPNGETQYF
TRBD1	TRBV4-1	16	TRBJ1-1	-	TGCGCCAGCAGCCTGGGACAGGGGCTCATGAACACTGAAGCTTTCTTT	CASSLGQGLMNTEAFF
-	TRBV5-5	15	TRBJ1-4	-	TGTGCCAGCAGCTTGGGAGGGGCGAGAAATGAAAAACTGTTTTTT	CASSLGGARNEKLFF
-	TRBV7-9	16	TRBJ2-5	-	TGTGCCAGCAGCCCCCAGGGACTGTGGGGACAAGAGACCCAGTACTTC	CASSPQGLWGQETQYF
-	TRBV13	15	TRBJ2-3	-	TGTGCCAGCAGCCATAGCGGTTCTAGCACAGATACGCAGTATTTT	CASSHSGSSTDTQYF
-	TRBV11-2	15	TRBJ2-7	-	TGTGCCAGCAGCTGGACGGACGGAAGCTCCTACGAGCAGTACTTC	CASSWTDGSSYEQYF
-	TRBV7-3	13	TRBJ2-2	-	TGTGCCAGCAGCTTAACCGGGACAGGGGAGCTGTTTTTT	CASSLTGTGELFF
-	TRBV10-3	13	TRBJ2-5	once	TGTGCCGTAGGTCCGGACAGACGGGAGACCCAGTACTTC	CAVGPDRRETQYF
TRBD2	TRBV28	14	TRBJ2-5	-	TGTGCCAGCAGCTCCACTAGCGGGAGAGAGACCCAGTACTTC	CASSSTSGRETQYF
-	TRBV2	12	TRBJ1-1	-	TGTGCCAGCGTTGGGGGCATCACTGAAGCTTTCTTT	CASVGGITEAFF
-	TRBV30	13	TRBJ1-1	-	TGTGCCTGGAGTGTACAGGGCCGGACTGAAGCTTTCTTT	CAWSVQGRTEAFF
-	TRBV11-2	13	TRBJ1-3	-	TGTGCCAGCAGCCAAGATACAACCGGGACCATATATTTT	CASSQDTTGTIYF
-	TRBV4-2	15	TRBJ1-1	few	TGTGCCAGCAGCCAAGAGGCGCAGGTGAACACTGAAGCTTTCTTT	CASSQEAQVNTEAFF
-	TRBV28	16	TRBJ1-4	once	TGTGCCAGCAGTTTCGGGGAGACTGCAACTAATGAAAAACTGTTTTTT	CASSFGETATNEKLFF
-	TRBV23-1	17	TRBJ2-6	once	TGCGCCAGCAGTCAATCTCAGGGCAAAACTGGGGCCAACGTCCTGACTTTC	CASSQSQGKTGANVLTF
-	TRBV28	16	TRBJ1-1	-	TGTGCCAGCAGTTACGGCCGACGGACGATGAACACTGAAGCTTTCTTT	CASSYGRRTMNTEAFF
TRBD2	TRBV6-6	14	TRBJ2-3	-	TGTGCCACCCAGAGGGGAGGGGGCACAGATACGCAGTATTTT	CATQRGGGTDTQYF
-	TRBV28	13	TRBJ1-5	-	TGTGCCAGCGGCGCGCCGGTTCATGCGCCCCAGCATTTT	CASGAPVHAPQHF
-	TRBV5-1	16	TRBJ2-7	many	TGCGCCAGCAGCTTGGCGGTTAGAACCTTTACCTACGAGCAGTACTTC	CASSLAVRTFTYEQYF
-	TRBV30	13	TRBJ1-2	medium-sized	TGTGCCTGGAGACAGGGCCCTAAGTATGGCTACACCTTC	CAWRQGPKYGYTF
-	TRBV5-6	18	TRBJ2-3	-	TGTGCCAGCAGCGAGGAAGGGGTCGGGGGACCCTTGGGGGATACGCAGTATTTT	CASSEEGVGGPLGDTQYF
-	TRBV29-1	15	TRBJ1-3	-	TGCAGCGTTGCCGCGGGGGGGAGGGCTGGAAACACCATATATTTT	CSVAAGGRAGNTIYF
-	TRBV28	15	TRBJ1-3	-	TGTGCCAGCAGTTTATTGGCTTCCTCTGGAAACACCATATATTTT	CASSLLASSGNTIYF
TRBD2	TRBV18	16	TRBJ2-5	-	TGTGCCAGCTCACCACTAGCGGGAGGGCCCGGAGAGACCCAGTACTTC	CASSPLAGGPGETQYF
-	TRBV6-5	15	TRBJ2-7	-	TGTGCCAGCAGACGAAGGGCAGGGGACTACTACGAGCAGTACTTC	CASRRRAGDYYEQYF
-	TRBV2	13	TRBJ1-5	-	TGTGCCAGCAGGCCAGCGGGACCCCTGCCCCAGCATTTT	CASRPAGPLPQHF
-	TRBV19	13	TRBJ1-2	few	TGTGCCAGTAGTATAGGTTGGCAGTATGGCTACACCTTC	CASSIGWQYGYTF
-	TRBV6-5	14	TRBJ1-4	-	TGTGCCAGCAGTCCCTCGGCAAGTAATGAAAAACTGTTTTTT	CASSPSASNEKLFF
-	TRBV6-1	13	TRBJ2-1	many	TGTGCCAGCATCCGCTCCTACGGGAATGAGCAGTTCTTC	CASIRSYGNEQFF
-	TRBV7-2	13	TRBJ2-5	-	TGTGCCAGCAGCCGATCGTCGGCAGAGACCCAGTACTTC	CASSRSSAETQYF
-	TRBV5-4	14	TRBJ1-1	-	TGTGCCAGCAGCTTGGGGGGGGCCAACACTGAAGCTTTCTTT	CASSLGGANTEAFF
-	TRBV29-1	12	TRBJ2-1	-	TGCAGCGTGGGTAGCGACTACAATGAGCAGTTCTTC	CSVGSDYNEQFF
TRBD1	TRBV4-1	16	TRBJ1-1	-	TGCGCCAGCAGCCAAGGTTGGACAGGGCCGGGGACTGAAGCTTTCTTT	CASSQGWTGPGTEAFF